A selection of T cell receptor beta chains follows, all from one sample in a study of T cells in Graves' hyperthyroidism and ophthalmopathy. TCRdb fed the multiplex PCR reads into MiXCR, producing one record per CDR3 protein. The data show about 520,000 distinct CDR3 sequences, with roughly 24% seen just once and roughly 12% held by the top ten. What was sequenced was blood. These receptors originate from a woman in her twenties or thirties with Graves' ophthalmopathy. CDR3s include the opening cysteine and the closing phenylalanine or tryptophan. The D gene is left open where the match is weak. Rows give clone size only sometimes, using once, few, many, or a class for an expanded clone.

CDR3 protein: CASSREAGTGGDGYTF
CDR3 DNA: TGTGCCAGCAGCAGAGAGGCCGGGACAGGGGGCGATGGCTACACCTTC
D gene: TRBD1
clone size: NA
J gene: TRBJ1-2
V gene: TRBV27

CDR3 protein: CASSEFSTGGDGETQYF
CDR3 DNA: TGTGCCAGCAGTGAATTTTCGACAGGGGGGGATGGAGAGACCCAGTACTTC
D gene: TRBD1
clone size: NA
J gene: TRBJ2-5
V gene: TRBV12-3/TRBV12-4

CDR3 protein: CATSRELDYGYTF
CDR3 DNA: TGTGCCACCAGCAGAGAGCTAGACTATGGCTACACCTTC
D gene: NA
clone size: NA
J gene: TRBJ1-2
V gene: TRBV15

CDR3 protein: CASSLEAGHEQYF
CDR3 DNA: TGTGCCAGCAGCTTAGAAGCGGGCCACGAGCAGTACTTC
D gene: NA
clone size: few
J gene: TRBJ2-7
V gene: TRBV11-1

CDR3 protein: CATSRGTRAGVETQYF
CDR3 DNA: TGTGCCACCAGCAGAGGGACAAGAGCGGGGGTGGAGACCCAGTACTTC
D gene: TRBD2
clone size: many
J gene: TRBJ2-5
V gene: TRBV15

CDR3 protein: CASREQGWIEQYF
CDR3 DNA: TGTGCCAGCAGAGAACAGGGATGGATCGAGCAGTACTTC
D gene: NA
clone size: few
J gene: TRBJ2-7
V gene: TRBV12-3/TRBV12-4

CDR3 protein: CAAGSSGNTIYF
CDR3 DNA: TGTGCCGCCGGGAGCTCTGGAAACACCATATATTTT
D gene: NA
clone size: many
J gene: TRBJ1-3
V gene: TRBV2

CDR3 protein: CASSPGGGTESFF
CDR3 DNA: TGCGCCAGCAGCCCCGGAGGCGGCACTGAATCTTTCTTT
D gene: NA
clone size: NA
J gene: TRBJ1-1
V gene: TRBV28

CDR3 protein: CASGLAQNTEAFF
CDR3 DNA: TGTGCTAGTGGTTTAGCACAGAACACTGAAGCTTTCTTT
D gene: NA
clone size: NA
J gene: TRBJ1-1
V gene: TRBV12-5

CDR3 protein: CASSLKGRTYEQYF
CDR3 DNA: TGTGCCAGCAGTTTAAAGGGACGGACCTACGAGCAGTACTTC
D gene: NA
clone size: many
J gene: TRBJ2-7
V gene: TRBV27

CDR3 protein: CASSELRAGANVLTF
CDR3 DNA: TGTGCCAGCAGTGAACTCAGGGCTGGGGCCAACGTCCTGACTTTC
D gene: NA
clone size: NA
J gene: TRBJ2-6
V gene: TRBV2

CDR3 protein: CASSYGAGTLGYMDF
CDR3 DNA: TGTGCCAGCAGTTACGGGGCCGGGACACTGGGTTATATGGACTTC
D gene: NA
clone size: many
J gene: TRBJ2-7
V gene: TRBV6-5

CDR3 protein: CASSSTSGANVLTF
CDR3 DNA: TGTGCCAGCAGCTCAACCTCTGGGGCCAACGTCCTGACTTTC
D gene: NA
clone size: many
J gene: TRBJ2-6
V gene: TRBV9

CDR3 protein: CASEGLAGGGTGELFF
CDR3 DNA: TGTGCCAGCGAGGGACTAGCGGGGGGTGGCACCGGGGAGCTGTTTTTT
D gene: TRBD2
clone size: NA
J gene: TRBJ2-2
V gene: TRBV6-4

CDR3 protein: CASSPPFQPQHF
CDR3 DNA: TGTGCCAGCAGCCCACCCTTCCAGCCCCAGCATTTT
D gene: NA
clone size: many
J gene: TRBJ1-5
V gene: TRBV12-3/TRBV12-4

CDR3 protein: CASSSRGERTSSYEQYF
CDR3 DNA: TGTGCCAGCAGCTCACGGGGAGAAAGGACAAGCTCCTACGAGCAGTACTTC
D gene: NA
clone size: NA
J gene: TRBJ2-7
V gene: TRBV7-8